This TCR beta chain was identified in a study of cytomegalovirus exposure and HLA in healthy donors. Study-wide findings and caveats: A later look showed TCR association rates differing by HLA locus, highest for DRB1 and lowest for HLA-C. Common viral pathogens were later found to be apparently linked to several of the most significant clusters. Overall, some 160 TCR beta chains were annotated as cytomegalovirus-associated.

60 Vbeta and 13 Jbeta primers were used in PCR. In the study's own analysis: An analysis performed later counted about 80 million unique TCR beta chains (approximately 12 million of them shared). Measured with immunoSEQ multiplex PCR; TCRdb has only the in-frame clones, and not every one. V and J calls and clone size follow that table, whereas D and trimming were derived from the DNA. The sample data list fewer than 150,000 clones. This CDR3 contains 15 residues. Per the germline V gene, CDR1 is SGDLS and CDR2 is YYNGEE. Trimming left V 0 bases short and J 0 bases short, with 8 bases between. Remarks on this clone: The target antigen is unknown.

The chain carries TRBV9 and TRBJ2-3; perhaps TRBD2 as D (6 bases). Sample: PBMCs. The receptor's source is a woman aged 55-70 years in good health and CMV-seronegative. The CDR3 bases are TGTGCCAGCAGCGTAGTGGGACTGAGCACAGATACGCAGTATTTT. This codes for CASSVVGLSTDTQYF.